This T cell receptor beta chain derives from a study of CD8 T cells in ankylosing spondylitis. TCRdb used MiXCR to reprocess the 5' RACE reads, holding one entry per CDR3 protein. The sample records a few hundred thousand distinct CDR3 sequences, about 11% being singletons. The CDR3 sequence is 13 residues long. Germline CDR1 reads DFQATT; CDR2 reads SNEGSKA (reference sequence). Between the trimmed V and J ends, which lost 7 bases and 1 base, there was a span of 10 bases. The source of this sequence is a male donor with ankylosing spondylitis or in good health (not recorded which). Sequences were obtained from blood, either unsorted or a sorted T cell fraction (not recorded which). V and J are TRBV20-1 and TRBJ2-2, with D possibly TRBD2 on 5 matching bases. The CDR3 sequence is CSGLAENTGELFF. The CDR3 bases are TGCAGTGGTCTAGCTGAGAACACCGGGGAGCTGTTTTTT.